This TCR beta chain was retrieved from a study of beta chain features in type 1 diabetes. Study context: Similarity in age, gender and cell yields was seen between patients and healthy donors. Study-level points and caveats: Within the patient group, naive, central memory and Treg TCRB repertoires appeared more similar to each other than within healthy donors. Patients with type 1 diabetes carried fewer insertions and had more deletions at their VDJ junctions.

Each of the sorted populations had a purity greater than 95%. Worth noting for this clone: Its antigen is not identified.

Expressed TCRB transcripts got sequenced, as all isolated RNA was reverse transcribed. Produced via immunoSEQ multiplex PCR; TCRdb's table is partial and in-frame only. The data hold over 300,000 clones, with roughly 8% observed a single time. The germline CDR1 and CDR2 sequences are SGHTA and FQGNSA. This CDR3 is built from 13 residues. Deletions cut 0 bases from V and 6 bases from J, with 6 bases between. The sample comprised central memory CD4+ T cells from blood. The receptor's source is a woman between 18 and 30 years old in good health. The V gene is TRBV7-2, the J gene TRBJ2-1; D unclear. The CDR3 region is CASSLAYSNEQFF. The CDR3 coding sequence is TGTGCCAGCAGCTTAGCGTACAGCAATGAGCAGTTCTTC. The whole variable domain, remainder taken from reference TRBV7-2 and TRBJ2-1, is GAGVSQSPSNKVTEKGKDVELRCDPISGHTALYWYRQSLGQGLEFLIYFQGNSAPDKSGLPSDRFSAERTGGSVSTLTIQRTQQEDSAVYLCASSLAYSNEQFFGPGTRLTVL.